The rows below give T cell receptor beta chains drawn from one sample of a study of blood T cell repertoires in COVID-19. The assay was immunoSEQ multiplex PCR, and TCRdb's table has in-frame clones only and misses some. The sample records 150,000 to 200,000 clones, almost 85% being singletons. Material: peripheral blood. These receptors all come from a man aged 18 to 35 with active or convalescent COVID-19. CDR3s include the opening cysteine and the closing phenylalanine or tryptophan. The order of the fields is D gene, J gene, V gene, clone size, CDR3 length, CDR3 protein, CDR3 DNA. The D gene is left open where the match is weak. Size tells how often a clone was seen (once, few, many) or the class of an expanded clone, and some rows leave it out.

d_gene: TRBD2; j_gene: TRBJ2-7; v_gene: TRBV19; abundance: once; len: 14; CDR3aa: CASSMRGGSYEQYF; CDR3nt: TGTGCCAGTAGTATGCGGGGGGGTTCCTACGAGCAGTACTTC
d_gene: TRBD1; j_gene: TRBJ1-2; v_gene: TRBV3-1/TRBV3-2; abundance: few; len: 15; CDR3aa: CASSLGTGANYGYTF; CDR3nt: TGTGCCAGCAGCCTCGGGACAGGGGCCAACTATGGCTACACCTTC
d_gene: TRBD1; j_gene: TRBJ1-1; v_gene: TRBV6-2/TRBV6-3; abundance: NA; len: 14; CDR3aa: CASSSGQGSAEAFF; CDR3nt: TGTGCCAGCAGTTCGGGACAGGGATCAGCTGAAGCTTTCTTT
d_gene: NA; j_gene: TRBJ2-7; v_gene: TRBV5-1; abundance: NA; len: 15; CDR3aa: CASSLEPGEAYEQYF; CDR3nt: TGCGCCAGCAGCTTGGAGCCAGGGGAAGCCTACGAGCAGTACTTC
d_gene: NA; j_gene: TRBJ2-1; v_gene: TRBV18; abundance: NA; len: 17; CDR3aa: CASSPLPRAGSYNEQFF; CDR3nt: TGTGCCAGCTCACCCCTTCCCCGCGCCGGGTCCTACAATGAGCAGTTCTTC
d_gene: TRBD2; j_gene: TRBJ2-3; v_gene: TRBV5-1; abundance: NA; len: 16; CDR3aa: CASSPGLAGRTDTQYF; CDR3nt: TGCGCCAGCAGCCCGGGACTAGCGGGCCGCACAGATACGCAGTATTTT
d_gene: NA; j_gene: TRBJ1-6; v_gene: TRBV3-1/TRBV3-2; abundance: NA; len: 16; CDR3aa: CASSQDSQTALSPLHF; CDR3nt: TGTGCCAGCAGCCAAGATTCCCAGACAGCTCTCTCACCCCTCCACTTT
d_gene: TRBD1; j_gene: TRBJ1-2; v_gene: TRBV5-4; abundance: NA; len: 14; CDR3aa: CASSRDSHMYGYTF; CDR3nt: TGTGCCAGCAGCCGGGACAGTCACATGTATGGCTACACCTTC
d_gene: TRBD1; j_gene: TRBJ2-2; v_gene: TRBV3-1/TRBV3-2; abundance: NA; len: 17; CDR3aa: CASSRTGTGGNTGELFF; CDR3nt: TGTGCCAGCAGCCGGACCGGGACAGGGGGCAACACCGGGGAGCTGTTTTTT
d_gene: NA; j_gene: TRBJ2-6; v_gene: TRBV6-5; abundance: NA; len: 15; CDR3aa: CASSYEISGANVLTF; CDR3nt: TGTGCCAGCAGTTACGAGATCTCTGGGGCCAACGTCCTGACTTTC
d_gene: NA; j_gene: TRBJ2-1; v_gene: TRBV14; abundance: NA; len: 15; CDR3aa: CASSQDRAPYNEQFF; CDR3nt: TGTGCCAGCAGCCAAGACAGGGCGCCCTACAATGAGCAGTTCTTC
d_gene: NA; j_gene: TRBJ1-2; v_gene: TRBV6-2/TRBV6-3; abundance: NA; len: 17; CDR3aa: CASSYKGAGISNYGYTF; CDR3nt: TGTGCCAGCAGTTACAAGGGTGCGGGGATTTCTAACTATGGCTACACCTTC
d_gene: TRBD2; j_gene: TRBJ2-5; v_gene: TRBV10-3; abundance: few; len: 14; CDR3aa: CATSGLAGEETQYF; CDR3nt: TGTGCCACCAGCGGGCTAGCGGGGGAAGAGACCCAGTACTTC
d_gene: TRBD2; j_gene: TRBJ2-5; v_gene: TRBV2; abundance: NA; len: 17; CDR3aa: CASSEERLAGVRETQYF; CDR3nt: TGTGCCAGCAGTGAAGAGAGGCTAGCGGGAGTTAGAGAGACCCAGTACTTC
d_gene: NA; j_gene: TRBJ1-2; v_gene: TRBV25-1; abundance: NA; len: 13; CDR3aa: CASSSRDTYGYTF; CDR3nt: TGTGCCAGCAGTTCCAGGGACACCTATGGCTACACCTTC
d_gene: NA; j_gene: TRBJ1-6; v_gene: TRBV7-2; abundance: NA; len: 15; CDR3aa: CASSLAAQVGSSLHF; CDR3nt: TGTGCCAGCAGCTTAGCTGCCCAGGTGGGTTCGTCCCTCCACTTT